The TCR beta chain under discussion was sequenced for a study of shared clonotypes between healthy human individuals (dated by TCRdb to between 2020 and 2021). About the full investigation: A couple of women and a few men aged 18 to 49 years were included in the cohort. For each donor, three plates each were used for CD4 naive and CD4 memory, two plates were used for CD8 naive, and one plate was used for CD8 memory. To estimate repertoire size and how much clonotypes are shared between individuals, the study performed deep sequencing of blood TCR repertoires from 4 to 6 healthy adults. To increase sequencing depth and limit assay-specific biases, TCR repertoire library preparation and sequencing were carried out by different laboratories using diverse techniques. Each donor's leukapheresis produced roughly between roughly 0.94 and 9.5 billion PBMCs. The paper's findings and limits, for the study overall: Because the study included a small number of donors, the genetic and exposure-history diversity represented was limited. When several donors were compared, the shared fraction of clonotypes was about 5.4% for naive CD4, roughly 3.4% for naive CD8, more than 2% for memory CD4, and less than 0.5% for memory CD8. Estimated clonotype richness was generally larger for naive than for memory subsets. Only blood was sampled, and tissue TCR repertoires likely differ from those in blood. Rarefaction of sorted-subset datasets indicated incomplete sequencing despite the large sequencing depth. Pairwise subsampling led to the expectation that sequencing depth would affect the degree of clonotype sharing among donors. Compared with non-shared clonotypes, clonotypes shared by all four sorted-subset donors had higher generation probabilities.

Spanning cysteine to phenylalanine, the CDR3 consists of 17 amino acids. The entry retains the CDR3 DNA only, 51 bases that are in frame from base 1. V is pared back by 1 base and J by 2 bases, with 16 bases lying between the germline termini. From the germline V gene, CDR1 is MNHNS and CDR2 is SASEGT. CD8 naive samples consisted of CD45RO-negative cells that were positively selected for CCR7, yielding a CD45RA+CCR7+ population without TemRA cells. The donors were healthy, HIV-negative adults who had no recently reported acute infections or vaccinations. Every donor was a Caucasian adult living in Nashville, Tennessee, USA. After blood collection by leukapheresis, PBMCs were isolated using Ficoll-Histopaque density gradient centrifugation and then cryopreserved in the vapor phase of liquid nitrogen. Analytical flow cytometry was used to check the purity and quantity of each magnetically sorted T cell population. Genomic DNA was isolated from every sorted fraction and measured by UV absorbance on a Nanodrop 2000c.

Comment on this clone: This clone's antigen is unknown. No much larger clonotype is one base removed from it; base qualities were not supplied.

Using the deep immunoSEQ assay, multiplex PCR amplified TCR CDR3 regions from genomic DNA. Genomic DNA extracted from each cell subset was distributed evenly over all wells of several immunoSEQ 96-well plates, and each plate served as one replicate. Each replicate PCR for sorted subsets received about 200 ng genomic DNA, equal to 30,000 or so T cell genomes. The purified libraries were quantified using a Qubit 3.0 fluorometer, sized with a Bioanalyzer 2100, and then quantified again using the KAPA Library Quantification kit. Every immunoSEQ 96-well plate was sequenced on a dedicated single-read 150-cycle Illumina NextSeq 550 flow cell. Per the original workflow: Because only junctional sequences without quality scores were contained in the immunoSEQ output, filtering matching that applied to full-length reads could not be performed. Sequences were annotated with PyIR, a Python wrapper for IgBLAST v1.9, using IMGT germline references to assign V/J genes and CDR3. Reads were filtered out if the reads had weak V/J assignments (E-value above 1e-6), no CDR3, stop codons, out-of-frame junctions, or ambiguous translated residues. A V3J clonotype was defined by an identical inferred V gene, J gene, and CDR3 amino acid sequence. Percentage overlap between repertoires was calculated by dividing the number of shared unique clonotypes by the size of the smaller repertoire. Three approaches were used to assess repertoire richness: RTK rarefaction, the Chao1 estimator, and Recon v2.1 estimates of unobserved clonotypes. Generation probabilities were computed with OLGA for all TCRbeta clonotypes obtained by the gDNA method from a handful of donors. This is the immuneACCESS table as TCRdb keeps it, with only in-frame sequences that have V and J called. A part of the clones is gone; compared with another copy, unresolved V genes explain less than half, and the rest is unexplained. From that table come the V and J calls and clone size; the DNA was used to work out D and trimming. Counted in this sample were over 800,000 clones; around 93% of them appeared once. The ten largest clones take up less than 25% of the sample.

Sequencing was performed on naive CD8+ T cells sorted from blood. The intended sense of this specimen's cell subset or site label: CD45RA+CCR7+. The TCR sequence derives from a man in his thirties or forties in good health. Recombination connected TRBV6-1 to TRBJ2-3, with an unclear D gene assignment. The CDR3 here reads CASSEVSFGVVTDTQYF. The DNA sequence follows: TGTGCCAGCAGTGAAGTTTCATTTGGTGTGGTCACAGATACGCAGTATTTT.